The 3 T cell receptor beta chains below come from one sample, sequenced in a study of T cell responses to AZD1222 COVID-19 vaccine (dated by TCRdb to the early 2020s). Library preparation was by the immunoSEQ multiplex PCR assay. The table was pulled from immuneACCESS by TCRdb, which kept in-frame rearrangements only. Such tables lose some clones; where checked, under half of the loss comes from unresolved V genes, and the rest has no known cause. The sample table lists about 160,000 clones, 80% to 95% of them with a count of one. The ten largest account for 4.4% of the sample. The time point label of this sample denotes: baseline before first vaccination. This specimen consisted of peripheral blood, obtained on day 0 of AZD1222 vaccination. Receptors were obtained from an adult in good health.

This chain's CDR3 is CASNAGLAKNIQYF. In DNA form, the CDR3 reads TGTGCCAGCAACGCGGGACTAGCCAAAAACATTCAGTACTTC. The V call is TRBV6-5, the J call TRBJ2-4; a weak D match, TRBD2 (6 bases). Germline V gene data show CDR1 as MNHEY and CDR2 as SVGAGI. The CDR3 totals 14 residues. V was cut by 7 bases and J by 0 bases, with 10 bases left in between.

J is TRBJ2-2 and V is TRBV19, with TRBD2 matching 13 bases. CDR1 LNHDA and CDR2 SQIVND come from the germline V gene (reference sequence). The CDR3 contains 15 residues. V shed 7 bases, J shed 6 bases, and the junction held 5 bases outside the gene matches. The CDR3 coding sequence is TGTGCCAGTACATTACTAGCGGGAGGGGCCGGGGAGCTGTTTTTT. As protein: CASTLLAGGAGELFF.

The DNA of the CDR3 is TGTGCCAGCACCTCCCTTACGGGACGTCTCTCCTACGAGCAGTACTTC. Its protein is CASTSLTGRLSYEQYF. This chain uses TRBV11-3 with TRBJ2-7, with D perhaps TRBD1 or TRBD2 (5 bases each). Germline V gives CDR1 SGHNT, CDR2 YENEEA. V lost 7 bases, J lost 0 bases, and 19 bases lay in between. The CDR3 totals 16 residues.